This is a list of T cell receptor beta chains from one sample in a study of blood T cell repertoires in COVID-19. Data came from immunoSEQ multiplex PCR; TCRdb stores just in-frame clones and leaves some out. The sample carries about 220,000 clones, 80% to 85% recorded once. The material sequenced was peripheral blood. These receptor sequences come from a woman aged 25 to 39 who had recovered from COVID-19. CDR3s include the opening cysteine and the closing phenylalanine or tryptophan.

v_call,cdr3_length,j_call,cdr3_aa
TRBV7-9,14,TRBJ2-7,CASSLGTGKYEQYF
TRBV6-5,13,TRBJ2-1,CATRTSGRNEQFF
TRBV6-5,14,TRBJ2-5,CASIKDRNQETQYF
TRBV9,14,TRBJ2-7,CASSVAGTSDEQYF
TRBV28,14,TRBJ2-7,CAGARVGRVYEQYF
TRBV28,13,TRBJ2-6,CASSSGRYNVLTF
TRBV3-1/TRBV3-2,14,TRBJ1-1,CASSRNRDSTEAFF
TRBV9,15,TRBJ2-7,CASSVGAGSSYEQYF
TRBV28,15,TRBJ1-5,CASSFPDRANQPQHF
TRBV18,16,TRBJ2-1,CASSPMAVTLYNEQFF
TRBV2,14,TRBJ1-4,CASSNRGSNEKLFF
TRBV7-2,13,TRBJ2-4,CASSPRVQNIQYF
TRBV7-2,15,TRBJ1-6,CASSPRGQINSPLHF
TRBV28,13,TRBJ2-7,CASSLGGSYEQYF
TRBV24-1,13,TRBJ1-1,CATSGTANTEAFF
TRBV4-1,18,TRBJ2-5,CASSLRLAGGSVGETQYF
TRBV4-1,17,TRBJ2-5,CASSHGSGYLFQETQYF
TRBV2,11,TRBJ2-7,CASTPAAEQYF
TRBV27,16,TRBJ2-7,CASSFLTSGSPHEQYF
TRBV28,17,TRBJ2-2,CASSRPWASGSNGELFF
TRBV24-1,15,TRBJ2-1,CATSPTSGPYNEQFF
TRBV5-6,13,TRBJ2-5,CASSFRRRETQYF
TRBV7-9,14,TRBJ2-7,CASSFLTGTYEQYF
TRBV27,16,TRBJ1-6,CASSDRQPSYNSPLHF
TRBV4-2,19,TRBJ2-7,CASSQDSGPGLAEDYEQYF
TRBV27,15,TRBJ1-2,CASSFLTGGNYGYTF
TRBV5-1,11,TRBJ2-7,CASSDYYEQYF
TRBV9,13,TRBJ2-1,CASSGTSYNEQFF
TRBV7-3,14,TRBJ2-3,CASMGSGLTDTQYF
TRBV7-2,13,TRBJ2-5,CASRRQFQETQYF
TRBV30,14,TRBJ1-4,CAWSVTGGREKLFF
TRBV7-3,14,TRBJ1-6,CASSADQGISPLHF